The 6 T cell receptor beta chains reported below all come from one sample, sequenced in a study of blood T cell repertoires in COVID-19. Only in-frame clones appear in the TCRdb table, and some are missing; sequencing was by immunoSEQ multiplex PCR. The table lists over 95,000 clones, approximately 88% of them singletons. The sequencing input was peripheral blood. The receptors here all came from a woman aged 40 to 49 with acute or convalescent COVID-19.

This clone was seen only once. V and J are TRBV5-8 and TRBJ1-2; the match to TRBD1 covers 12 bases. V was clipped by 3 bases and J by 4 bases; unmatched bases: 10. This CDR3 has 17 amino acids. Germline V lookup: CDR1 SGHTS, CDR2 YDEGEE. The CDR3 DNA follows: TGTGCCAGCAGCTCCGTCCCGGGACAGGGGGCGGGCTATGGCTACACCTTC. It specifies CASSSVPGQGAGYGYTF.

CDR3 in DNA: TGTGCCAGCGACAGCGGGGGCCCCTCTGGAAACACCATATATTTT. It encodes CASDSGGPSGNTIYF. The chain joins TRBV7-9 to TRBJ1-3; a weak D match, TRBD1 (6 bases). V was pared by 8 bases and J by 0 bases, with 14 bases between. The CDR3 covers 15 residues. Germline values: CDR1 SEHNR, CDR2 FQNEAQ (reference sequence).

The chain joins TRBV2 to TRBJ1-5, with TRBD1 identical over 8 bases. CDR3 length: 15 residues. CDR1 and CDR2 from the germline V gene are SNHLY and FYNNEI. V was clipped by 7 bases and J by 6 bases; unmatched bases: 11. The CDR3: CASNQQSRGLQPQHF. The CDR3 region has the DNA TGTGCCAGCAATCAACAATCCAGGGGGCTTCAGCCCCAGCATTTT.

The V and J genes are TRBV7-9 and TRBJ1-2; D perhaps matches TRBD1 (5 bases). V lost 5 bases, J lost 8 bases, and 12 bases lay in between. Looked up from germline, CDR1 is SEHNR and CDR2 is FQNEAQ (reference sequence). This CDR3 is built from 12 residues. CDR3 in DNA: TGTGCCAGCAGCCCAACGGGGGGAGGCTACACCTTC. It specifies CASSPTGGGYTF.

V usage is TRBV6-6 and J usage is TRBJ1-3; weak D call: TRBD1 (6 bases). This CDR3 contains 15 residues. Germline CDR1 is MNHNY and CDR2 is SVGAGI (reference sequence). The V end was cut by 0 bases, the J end by 2 bases, with 8 bases between. Written as DNA, the CDR3 is TGTGCCAGCAGTTACTCAGGGACAACTGGAAACACCATATATTTT. This translates into CASSYSGTTGNTIYF.

The chain combines TRBV18 with TRBJ1-2; D ambiguous. The germline V and J ends were trimmed by 3 bases and 4 bases, with 12 bases remaining between them. CDR1 is KGHSH and CDR2 is LQKENI in the germline V gene. The CDR3 is 14 amino acids. Here the CDR3 reads CASSPLETSYGYTF. CDR3 nucleotide sequence: TGTGCCAGCTCACCGTTGGAGACCTCCTATGGCTACACCTTC.